The entry that follows covers one TCR beta chain sequence. This sample was taken from a study of CD8+CD57+ T cells in acquired aplastic anemia. CDR3 length equals 12 residues. V dropped 11 bases and J dropped 9 bases, with 17 bases sitting between them. Germline V gene lookup returns CDR1 MNHEY and CDR2 SMNVEV (reference sequence). Genomic DNA served as template for TCR beta VDJ and CDR3 profiling. In TCRdb, the reads were re-called with MiXCR into one record per CDR3 protein. The sample carries about 200,000 distinct CDR3 sequences, 30% to 35% recorded once. Specimen: sorted CD4+, CD8+, or CD8+CD57+ T cells (not recorded which) from PBMCs. The rearrangement uses TRBV27 and TRBJ2-1; D call uncertain. The receptor was isolated from a human donor in good health, serving as a control. The CDR3 DNA follows: TGTGCCGCCCGGGCGCAATGGGGTGAGCAGTTCTTC. It encodes CAARAQWGEQFF.